This T cell receptor beta chain was captured by sequencing in a study of regulatory T cells in long-lasting Graves disease listed by TCRdb under 2021. Notes on the research overall: Patients with newly diagnosed Graves' disease had been on antithyroid drugs for under 3 months. Patients with persistent Graves' disease were compared with patients with newly diagnosed Graves' disease using TCR sequencing and RNA sequencing of peripheral blood. The study was registered as a clinical trial and conducted in China. A total of around 35 samples underwent TCR sequencing, from about 13 patients with persistent Graves' disease and some 20 patients with newly diagnosed Graves' disease.

Findings and caveats that apply to the study as a whole: Compared with newly diagnosed patients, persistent Graves' disease patients had lower TCR Shannon entropy and fewer highly expanded clones, which suggests clonal expansion. More public clonotypes were shared among persistent patients (2,741) than among newly diagnosed patients (just under 1,000). The authors acknowledged the small sample size as a limitation that may reduce accuracy. Peripheral blood alone was examined, since thyroid tissue, which constituted the primary lesion, could not be accessed. Preferential use of TRBV28, TRBJ1-2 and TRBJ2-5 was observed in persistent disease, whereas TRBV20-1 and TRBJ2-1 were favored in newly diagnosed disease. Only the TCR beta chain was sequenced and analyzed.

Library creation used multiplex PCR. Instrument used: Illumina HiSeq 4000. iRepertoire HTBI primers and Arm-PCR amplification of CDR3 regions were used to construct TCR beta libraries. PCR products were gel purified before sequencing. On the study's bioinformatics: A total of around 59 TRBV and more than twelve TRBJ segments were identified across samples and were used for gene usage analysis of CDR3 amino acid clonotypes. Filtered high-quality paired reads were merged into contigs using COPE and FqMerger. BLAST was used to align contigs to the IMGT TRBV, TRBD and TRBJ reference genes, and CDR3 was defined following IMGT. Highly expanded clones were defined as clonotypes with a frequency above 0.1%. Shannon entropy served as the measure of repertoire diversity, while the Gini coefficient captured V-J evenness. Clonotypes shared by more than one individual were considered public. TCRdb's own reprocessing of the public reads used fastp at Q25 and MiXCR and kept productive beta chains. CDR3 protein sequences are deduplicated, and each keeps its most common genes and DNA. The V and J calls were determined by TCRdb, not by the authors. This sample comprises about 380,000 distinct CDR3 sequences, 15% of them detected only once. The ten top clones hold 22% of the sample.

The sample's time point label, in plain terms: newly diagnosed GD, antithyroid drugs for less than 3 months. For both TCR sequencing and RNA sequencing, RNA was extracted from PBMCs using TRIzol. The diagnosis of Graves' disease was made according to American Thyroid Association guidelines. The patients came from an endocrinology department in Xi'an, China. Each patient gave about 10 milliliters of peripheral blood, collected in an EDTA anticoagulant tube. Ficoll Paque Plus density gradient separation was used to isolate PBMCs, and no further T cell sorting was performed. An Agilent 2100 Bioanalyzer and agarose gel were used to check RNA quality, while a NanoDrop 2000 measured RNA concentration. As encoded in the germline V gene, CDR1 is MNHGY while CDR2 is SVAAGI. The germline ends are 14 bases apart after V is trimmed by 3 bases and J by 6 bases. The CDR3 spans 14 residues, from the cysteine through the phenylalanine. CDR3 DNA is the only sequence kept; it has 42 bases, read in frame from the first base.

To note about this clonotype: No cognate antigen has been identified for it. Base qualities were left out, and no much larger clone turns up one base away.

The V gene is TRBV6-9 and the J gene is TRBJ1-2, with the D gene too uncertain to name. The sequence derives from a female donor with Graves disease. The sequences come from peripheral blood mononuclear cells (PBMCs), collected at new diagnosis, from a patient treated with antithyroid drugs. The nucleotides are TGTGCCAGCAGTTACTCAGGCGTATGGAATGGCTACACCTTC. It specifies CASSYSGVWNGYTF.